Shown below are 4 T cell receptor beta chains from a single sample sequenced in a study of cytomegalovirus exposure and HLA in healthy donors. It was with 60 Vbeta and 13 Jbeta primers that the PCR ran. TCRdb keeps only in-frame clones here, not all; method: immunoSEQ multiplex PCR. The sample contains under 200,000 clones, roughly 84% of which appear only once. Sequencing was carried out using PBMCs. Receptors originate from a woman between 50 and 59 years old in good health and CMV-seropositive.

This clone was picked up a small number of times. The rearrangement uses TRBV12-2 and TRBJ2-1; the DNA was not compared with TRBD2, the D call given in the table. TRBV12-2 is marked as a pseudogene. The CDR3 has 21 residues. Here the CDR3 reads CASRLVNPGTSGGLNVDEQFF. The CDR3 nucleotides read TGTGCAAGTCGCTTAGTAAACCCCGGGACTAGCGGGGGGTTAAACGTAGATGAGCAGTTCTTC.

The chain carries TRBV2 and TRBJ1-5, with 7 bases aligning to TRBD1. Trimming took 5 bases from V and 3 from J; bases not matched to a gene: 10. There are 16 residues in the CDR3. The V gene's germline CDR1 is SNHLY and CDR2 FYNNEI. The CDR3 nucleotides are TGTGCCAGCAGTTGGGGCCCGACAGGGAACAATCAGCCCCAGCATTTT. It encodes CASSWGPTGNNQPQHF.

In the case of this clone: The junction differs from germline at one of its ends, possibly a read error. The rearrangement links TRBV7-7 to TRBJ2-5; TRBD1 agrees at 8 bases. Germline CDR1 and CDR2: SSHAT and FNYEAQ (reference sequence). The CDR3 has 13 residues. CDR3 DNA sequence: TGTGCTAGCAGCCTAGGACAGGGTGTGACCCAGTACTTC. It specifies CASSLGQGVTQYF.

The genes are TRBV4-1 and TRBJ2-2; D may be TRBD2 (5 bases). CDR1 is MGHRA and CDR2 is YSYEKL in the germline V gene. The CDR3 is made up of 16 amino acids. V lost 0 bases and J lost 1, with 9 bases in between. The CDR3 here is CASSQESGVNTGELFF. DNA of the CDR3: TGCGCCAGCAGCCAAGAATCCGGGGTGAACACCGGGGAGCTGTTTTTT.